This TCR beta chain was recovered during a study of shared clonotypes between healthy human individuals. Profiled with immunoSEQ multiplex PCR; TCRdb holds only in-frame clones, not every one. The table lists under 1,900,000 clones, less than 99% of them singletons. Trimming shortened V by 6 bases and J by 0 bases, and 11 bases separated the two germline ends. In germline, CDR1 is MGHDK, CDR2 SYGVNS. The CDR3 loop spans 15 amino acids. From CD4+ cells came CD45RA+ naive and CD45RA-negative memory subsets. Turning to this clone: Its specificity is not known.

Study outcomes and limitations: Larger estimated richness was generally seen in naive subsets than in memory subsets. All-four-donor shared clonotypes had higher generation probabilities than non-shared clonotypes did. Even with large depth, rarefaction showed that sorted-subset sequencing was incomplete.

Sequencing was performed on naive CD4+ T cells sorted from blood. Subset given: CD45RA+ positively selected. The sequence was collected from a man younger than 45 in good health. The chain links TRBV25-1 to TRBJ2-2; D remains unclear. The DNA of the CDR3 is TGTGCCAGCAGGGGAAAGGGCCCGAACACCGGGGAGCTGTTTTTT. It yields the protein CASRGKGPNTGELFF.